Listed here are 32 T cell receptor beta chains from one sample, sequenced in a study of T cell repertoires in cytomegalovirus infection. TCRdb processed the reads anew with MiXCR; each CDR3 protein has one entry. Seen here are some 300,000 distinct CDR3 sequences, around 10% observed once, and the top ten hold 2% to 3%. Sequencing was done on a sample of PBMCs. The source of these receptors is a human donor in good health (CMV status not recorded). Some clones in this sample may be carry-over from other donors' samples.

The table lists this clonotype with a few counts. The CDR3 sequence: CASSQDSRETGELFF. The DNA of the CDR3 is TGCGCCAGCAGCCAAGATTCCAGGGAAACCGGGGAGCTGTTTTTT. The chain has TRBV4-1 and TRBJ2-2; D possibly corresponds to TRBD1 (5 bases). Trimming left V 0 bases short and J 5 bases short, with 10 bases between. The CDR3 loop spans 15 amino acids. CDR1 and CDR2 from the germline V gene are MGHRA and YSYEKL.

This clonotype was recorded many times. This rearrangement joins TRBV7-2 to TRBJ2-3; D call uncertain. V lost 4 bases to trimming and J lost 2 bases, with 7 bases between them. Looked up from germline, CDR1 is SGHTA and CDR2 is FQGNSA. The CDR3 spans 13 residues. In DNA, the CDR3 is TGTGCCAGCAGCTCCGCCTTCACAGATACGCAGTATTTT. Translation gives CASSSAFTDTQYF.

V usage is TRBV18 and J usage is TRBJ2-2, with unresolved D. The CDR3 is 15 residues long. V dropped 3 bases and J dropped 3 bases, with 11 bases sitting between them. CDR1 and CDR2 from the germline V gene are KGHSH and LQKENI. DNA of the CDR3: TGTGCCAGCTCACCCAAAGAAGCGTACACCGGGGAGCTGTTTTTT. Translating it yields CASSPKEAYTGELFF.

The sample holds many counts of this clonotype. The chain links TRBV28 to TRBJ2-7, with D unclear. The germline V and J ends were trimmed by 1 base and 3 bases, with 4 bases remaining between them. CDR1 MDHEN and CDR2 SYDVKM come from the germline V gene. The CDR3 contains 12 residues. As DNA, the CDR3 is TGTGCCAGCAGTTTATCCCTCTACGAGCAGTACGTC. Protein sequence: CASSLSLYEQYV.

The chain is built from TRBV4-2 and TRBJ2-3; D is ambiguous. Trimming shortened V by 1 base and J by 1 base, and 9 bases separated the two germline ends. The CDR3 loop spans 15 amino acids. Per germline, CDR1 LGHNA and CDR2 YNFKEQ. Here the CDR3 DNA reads TGTGCCAGCAGCCAAGGTTCTGGGGGCACAGATACGCAGTATTTT. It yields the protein CASSQGSGGTDTQYF.

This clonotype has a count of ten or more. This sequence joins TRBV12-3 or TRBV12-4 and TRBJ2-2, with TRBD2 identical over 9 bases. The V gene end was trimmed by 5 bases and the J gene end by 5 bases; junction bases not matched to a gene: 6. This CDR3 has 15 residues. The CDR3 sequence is CASSGGGGSTGELFF. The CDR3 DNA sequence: TGTGCCAGCAGTGGCGGGGGGGGTAGTACCGGGGAGCTGTTTTTT.

The CDR3 DNA is TGTGCCAGCTCACCTTGGACAGGAGGAAAGGTTGAAGCTTTCTTT. This gives the protein CASSPWTGGKVEAFF. The chain links TRBV18 to TRBJ1-1, with TRBD1 matching 7 bases. The CDR3 has 15 amino acids. Germline V gene data show CDR1 as KGHSH and CDR2 as LQKENI. Trimming cost V 3 bases and J 7 bases; bases outside gene matches: 11. Using reference TRBV18 and TRBJ1-1 for the parts outside the CDR3, the full variable domain is NAGVMQNPRHLVRRRGQEARLRCSPMKGHSHVYWYRQLPEEGLKFMVYLQKENIIDESGMPKERFSAEFPKEGPSILRIQQVVRGDSAAYFCASSPWTGGKVEAFFGQGTRLTVV.

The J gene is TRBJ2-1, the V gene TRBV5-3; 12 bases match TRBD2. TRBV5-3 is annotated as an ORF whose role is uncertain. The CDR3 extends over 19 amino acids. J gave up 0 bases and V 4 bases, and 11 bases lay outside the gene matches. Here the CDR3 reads CARSDRRTSGKRSYNEQFF. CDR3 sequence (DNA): TGTGCCAGAAGCGATCGGCGGACTAGCGGGAAACGCTCCTACAATGAGCAGTTCTTC.

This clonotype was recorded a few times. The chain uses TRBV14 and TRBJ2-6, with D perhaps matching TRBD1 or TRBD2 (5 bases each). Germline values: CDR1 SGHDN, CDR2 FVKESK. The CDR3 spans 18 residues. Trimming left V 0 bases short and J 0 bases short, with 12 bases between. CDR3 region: CASSQDWGFLSGANVLTF. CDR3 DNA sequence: TGTGCCAGCAGCCAAGATTGGGGGTTCCTCTCTGGGGCCAACGTCCTGACTTTC.

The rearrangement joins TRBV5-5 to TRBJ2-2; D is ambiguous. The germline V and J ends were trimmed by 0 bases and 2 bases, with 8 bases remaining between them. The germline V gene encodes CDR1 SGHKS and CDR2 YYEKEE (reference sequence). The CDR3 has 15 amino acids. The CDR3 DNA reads TGTGCCAGCAGCTTGGAAGCATTTAACACCGGGGAGCTGTTTTTT. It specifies CASSLEAFNTGELFF.

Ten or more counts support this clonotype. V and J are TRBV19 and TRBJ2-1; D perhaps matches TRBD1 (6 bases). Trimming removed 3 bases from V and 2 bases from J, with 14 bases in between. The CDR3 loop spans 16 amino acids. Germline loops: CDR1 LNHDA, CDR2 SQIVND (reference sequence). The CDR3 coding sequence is TGTGCCAGTAGTATGCCCTTCGGACAGACCTACAATGAGCAGTTCTTC. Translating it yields CASSMPFGQTYNEQFF.

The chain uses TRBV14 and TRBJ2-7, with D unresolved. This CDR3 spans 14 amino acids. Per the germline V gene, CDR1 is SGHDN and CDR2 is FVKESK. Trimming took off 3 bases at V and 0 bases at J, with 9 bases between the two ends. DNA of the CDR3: TGTGCCAGCAGCCACTCAGGAGACTCCTACGAGCAGTACTTC. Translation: CASSHSGDSYEQYF.

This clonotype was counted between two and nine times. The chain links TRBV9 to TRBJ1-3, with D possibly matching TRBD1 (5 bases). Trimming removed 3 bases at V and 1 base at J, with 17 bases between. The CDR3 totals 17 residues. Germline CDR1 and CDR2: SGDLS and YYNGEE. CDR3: CASSGPTAHNSGNTIYF. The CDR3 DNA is TGTGCCAGCAGCGGACCGACAGCCCATAATTCTGGAAACACCATATATTTT.

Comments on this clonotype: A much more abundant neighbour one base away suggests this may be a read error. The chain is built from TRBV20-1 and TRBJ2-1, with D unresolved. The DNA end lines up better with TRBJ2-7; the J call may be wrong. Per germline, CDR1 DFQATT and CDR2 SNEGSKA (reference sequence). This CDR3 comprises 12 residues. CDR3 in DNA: TGCAGTGCTAGGTCTTTCTACAATGAGCAGTACTTC. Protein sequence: CSARSFYNEQYF.

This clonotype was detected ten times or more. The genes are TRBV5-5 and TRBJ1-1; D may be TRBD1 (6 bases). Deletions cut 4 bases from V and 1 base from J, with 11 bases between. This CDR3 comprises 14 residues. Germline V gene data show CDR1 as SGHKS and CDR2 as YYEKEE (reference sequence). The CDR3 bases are TGTGCCAGCAGCCCCCCGGGACAGAACACTGAAGCTTTCTTT. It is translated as CASSPPGQNTEAFF.

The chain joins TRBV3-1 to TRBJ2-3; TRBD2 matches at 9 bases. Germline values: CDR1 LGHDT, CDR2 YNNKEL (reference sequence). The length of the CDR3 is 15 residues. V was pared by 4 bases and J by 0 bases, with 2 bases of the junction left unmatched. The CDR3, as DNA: TGTGCCAGCAGCCCGACTAGCGGTAGCACAGATACGCAGTATTTT. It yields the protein CASSPTSGSTDTQYF.

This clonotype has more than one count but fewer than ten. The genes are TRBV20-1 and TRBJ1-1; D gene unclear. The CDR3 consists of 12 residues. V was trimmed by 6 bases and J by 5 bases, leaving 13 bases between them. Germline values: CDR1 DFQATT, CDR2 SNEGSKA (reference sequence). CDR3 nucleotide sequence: TGCAGTGCCCACGGACCCTTAACTGAAGCTTTCTTT. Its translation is CSAHGPLTEAFF.

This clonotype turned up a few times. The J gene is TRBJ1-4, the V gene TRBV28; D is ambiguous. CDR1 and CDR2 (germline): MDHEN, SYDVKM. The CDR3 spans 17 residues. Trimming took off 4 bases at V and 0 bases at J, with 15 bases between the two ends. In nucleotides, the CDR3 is TGTGCCAGCAGTTCCCGTGGATACAGAACAACTAATGAAAAACTGTTTTTT. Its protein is CASSSRGYRTTNEKLFF. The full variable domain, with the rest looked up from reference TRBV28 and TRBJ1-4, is DVKVTQSSRYLVKRTGEKVFLECVQDMDHENMFWYRQDPGLGLRLIYFSYDVKMKEKGDIPEGYSVSREKKERFSLILESASTNQTSMYLCASSSRGYRTTNEKLFFGSGTQLSVL.

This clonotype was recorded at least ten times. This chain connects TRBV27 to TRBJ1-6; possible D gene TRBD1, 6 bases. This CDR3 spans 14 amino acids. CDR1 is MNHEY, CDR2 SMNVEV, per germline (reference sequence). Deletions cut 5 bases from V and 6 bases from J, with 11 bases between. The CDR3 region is CASSTPGANSPLHF. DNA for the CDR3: TGTGCCAGCAGTACCCCAGGGGCTAATTCACCCCTCCACTTT.

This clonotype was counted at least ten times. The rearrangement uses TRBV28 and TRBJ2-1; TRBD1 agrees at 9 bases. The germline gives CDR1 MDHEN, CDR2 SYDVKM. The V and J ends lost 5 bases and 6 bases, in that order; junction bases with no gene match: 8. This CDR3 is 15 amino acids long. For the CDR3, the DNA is TGTGCCAGCAGTCGGATGACAGGGGGATTCAATGAGCAGTTCTTC. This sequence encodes CASSRMTGGFNEQFF.

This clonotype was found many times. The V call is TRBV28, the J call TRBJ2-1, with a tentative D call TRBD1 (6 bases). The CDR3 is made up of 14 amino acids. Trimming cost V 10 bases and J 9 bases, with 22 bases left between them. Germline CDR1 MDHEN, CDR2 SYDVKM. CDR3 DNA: TGTGCCATCAAGGAAGCAGGGGAAGGTAGTGAGCAGTTCTTC. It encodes CAIKEAGEGSEQFF.

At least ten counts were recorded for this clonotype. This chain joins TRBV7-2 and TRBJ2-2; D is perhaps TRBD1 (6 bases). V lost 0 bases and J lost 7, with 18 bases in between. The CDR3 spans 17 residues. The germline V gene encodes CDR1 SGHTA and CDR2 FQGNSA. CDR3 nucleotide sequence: TGTGCCAGCAGCTTAGCGGGTGGGGCAGGGGCAAGCGGGGAGCTGTTTTTT. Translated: CASSLAGGAGASGELFF.

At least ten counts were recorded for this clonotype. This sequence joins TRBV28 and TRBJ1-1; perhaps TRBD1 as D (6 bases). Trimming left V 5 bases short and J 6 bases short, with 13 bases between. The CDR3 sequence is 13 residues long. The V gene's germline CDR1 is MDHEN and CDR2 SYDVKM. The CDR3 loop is CASSSGQNPEAFF. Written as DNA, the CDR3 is TGTGCCAGCAGTAGTGGACAGAATCCTGAAGCTTTCTTT.

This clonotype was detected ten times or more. The CDR3 DNA follows: TGTGCCAGCAGTTTACGGGGCGGTACGCAGTATTTT. This encodes CASSLRGGTQYF. The chain joins TRBV27 to TRBJ2-3; D may be TRBD1 or TRBD2 (5 bases each). The CDR3 is 12 residues long. Looked up from germline, CDR1 is MNHEY and CDR2 is SMNVEV (reference sequence). V dropped 2 bases and J dropped 8 bases, with 8 bases sitting between them.

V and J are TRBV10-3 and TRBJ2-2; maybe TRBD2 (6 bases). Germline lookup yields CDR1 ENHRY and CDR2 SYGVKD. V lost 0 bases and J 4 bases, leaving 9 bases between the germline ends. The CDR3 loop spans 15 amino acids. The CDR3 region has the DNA TGTGCCATCAGTGAGTCTAGCGGTGGCACCGGGGAGCTGTTTTTT. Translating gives CAISESSGGTGELFF.

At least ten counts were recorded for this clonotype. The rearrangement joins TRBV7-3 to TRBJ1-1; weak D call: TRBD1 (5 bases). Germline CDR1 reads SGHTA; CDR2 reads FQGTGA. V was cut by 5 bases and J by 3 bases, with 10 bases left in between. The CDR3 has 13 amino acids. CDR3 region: CASSVGVYTEAFF. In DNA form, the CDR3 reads TGTGCCAGCAGCGTAGGGGTATACACTGAAGCTTTCTTT. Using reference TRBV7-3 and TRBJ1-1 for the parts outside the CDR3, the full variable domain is GAGVSQTPSNKVTEKGKYVELRCDPISGHTALYWYRQSLGQGPEFLIYFQGTGAADDSGLPNDRFFAVRPEGSVSTLKIQRTERGDSAVYLCASSVGVYTEAFFGQGTRLTVV.

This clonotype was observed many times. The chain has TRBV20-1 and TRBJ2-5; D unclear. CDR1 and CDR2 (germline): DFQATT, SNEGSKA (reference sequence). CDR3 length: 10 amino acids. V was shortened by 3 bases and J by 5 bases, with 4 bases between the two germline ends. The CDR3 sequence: CSASSETQYF. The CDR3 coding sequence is TGCAGTGCTAGTAGTGAGACCCAGTACTTC.

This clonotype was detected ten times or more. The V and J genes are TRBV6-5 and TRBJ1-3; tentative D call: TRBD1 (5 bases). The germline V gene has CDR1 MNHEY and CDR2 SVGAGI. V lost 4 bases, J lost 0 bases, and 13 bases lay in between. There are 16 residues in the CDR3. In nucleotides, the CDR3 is TGTGCCAGCAGTTCGGGGCCATTTCTCTCTGGAAACACCATATATTTT. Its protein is CASSSGPFLSGNTIYF.

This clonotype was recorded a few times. The CDR3 here is CASSSGLAPLREYF. For the CDR3, the DNA is TGCGCCAGCAGCTCGGGACTAGCTCCTCTACGCGAGTACTTC. The chain joins TRBV5-1 to TRBJ2-7, with TRBD2 matching over 9 bases. With 3 bases clipped from V and 11 bases from J, the junction kept 12 bases outside the gene matches. The CDR3 spans 14 residues. CDR1 and CDR2 from the germline V gene are SGHRS and YFSETQ.

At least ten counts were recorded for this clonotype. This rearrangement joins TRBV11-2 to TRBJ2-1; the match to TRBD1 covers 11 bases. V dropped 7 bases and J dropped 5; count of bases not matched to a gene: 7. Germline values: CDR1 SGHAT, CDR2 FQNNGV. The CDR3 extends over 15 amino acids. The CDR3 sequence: CASTMDRGRHNEQFF. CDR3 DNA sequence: TGTGCCAGCACTATGGACAGGGGGCGTCACAATGAGCAGTTCTTC.

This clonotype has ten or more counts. This CDR3 reads CASSLRSQETQYF. The CDR3 bases are TGTGCCAGCAGTTTGCGGTCCCAAGAGACCCAGTACTTC. This rearrangement joins TRBV12-3 or TRBV12-4 to TRBJ2-5; the D is unclear. CDR3 length: 13 amino acids. Trimming stripped 3 bases from V and 1 base from J, with 6 bases between.

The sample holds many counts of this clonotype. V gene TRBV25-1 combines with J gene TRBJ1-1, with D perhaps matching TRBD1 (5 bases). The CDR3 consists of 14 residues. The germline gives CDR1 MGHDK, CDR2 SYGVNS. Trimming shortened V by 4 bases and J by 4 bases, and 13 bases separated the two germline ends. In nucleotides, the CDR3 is TGTGCCAGCAGTGTAGGAGGGGCGGGCACTGAAGCTTTCTTT. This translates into CASSVGGAGTEAFF. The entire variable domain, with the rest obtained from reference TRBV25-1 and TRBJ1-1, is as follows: EADIYQTPRYLVIGTGKKITLECSQTMGHDKMYWYQQDPGMELHLIHYSYGVNSTEKGDLSSESTVSRIRTEHFPLTLESARPSHTSQYLCASSVGGAGTEAFFGQGTRLTVV.